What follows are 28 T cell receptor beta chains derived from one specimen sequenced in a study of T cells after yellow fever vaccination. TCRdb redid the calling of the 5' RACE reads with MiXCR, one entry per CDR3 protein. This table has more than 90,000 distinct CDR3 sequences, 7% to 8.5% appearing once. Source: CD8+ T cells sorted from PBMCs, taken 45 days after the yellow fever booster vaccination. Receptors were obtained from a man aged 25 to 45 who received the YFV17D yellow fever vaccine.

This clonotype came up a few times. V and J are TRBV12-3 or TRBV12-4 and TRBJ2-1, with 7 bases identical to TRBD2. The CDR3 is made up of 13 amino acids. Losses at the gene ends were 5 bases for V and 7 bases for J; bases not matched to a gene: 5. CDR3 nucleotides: TGTGCCAGCAGTCCCCGACTAGCTAATGAGCAGTTCTTC. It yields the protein CASSPRLANEQFF.

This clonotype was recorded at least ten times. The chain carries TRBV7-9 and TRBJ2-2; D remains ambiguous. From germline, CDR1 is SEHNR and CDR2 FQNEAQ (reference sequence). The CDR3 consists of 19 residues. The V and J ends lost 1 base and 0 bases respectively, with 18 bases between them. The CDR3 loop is CASSLEGPNWGTNTGELFF. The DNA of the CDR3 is TGTGCCAGCAGCTTAGAAGGTCCTAATTGGGGAACGAACACCGGGGAGCTGTTTTTT.

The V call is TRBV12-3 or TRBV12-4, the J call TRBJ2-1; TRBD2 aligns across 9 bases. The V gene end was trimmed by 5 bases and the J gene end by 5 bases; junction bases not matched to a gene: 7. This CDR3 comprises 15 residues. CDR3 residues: CASSDLAGGNNEQFF. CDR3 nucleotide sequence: TGTGCCAGCAGTGACCTCGCGGGAGGGAACAATGAGCAGTTCTTC.

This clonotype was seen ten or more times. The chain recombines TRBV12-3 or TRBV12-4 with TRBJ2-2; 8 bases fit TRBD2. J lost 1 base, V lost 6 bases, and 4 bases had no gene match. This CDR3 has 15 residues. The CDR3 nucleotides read TGTGCCAGCAGAACCAGCGGGGGGAACACCGGGGAGCTGTTTTTT. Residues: CASRTSGGNTGELFF.

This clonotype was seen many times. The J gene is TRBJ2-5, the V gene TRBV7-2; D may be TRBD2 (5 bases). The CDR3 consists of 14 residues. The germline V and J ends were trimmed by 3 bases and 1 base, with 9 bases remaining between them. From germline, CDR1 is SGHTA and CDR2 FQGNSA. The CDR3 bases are TGTGCCAGCAGCTTCGGACTTAGCCAAGAGACCCAGTACTTC. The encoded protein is CASSFGLSQETQYF. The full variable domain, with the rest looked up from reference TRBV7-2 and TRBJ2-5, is GAGVSQSPSNKVTEKGKDVELRCDPISGHTALYWYRQSLGQGLEFLIYFQGNSAPDKSGLPSDRFSAERTGGSVSTLTIQRTQQEDSAVYLCASSFGLSQETQYFGPGTRLLVL.

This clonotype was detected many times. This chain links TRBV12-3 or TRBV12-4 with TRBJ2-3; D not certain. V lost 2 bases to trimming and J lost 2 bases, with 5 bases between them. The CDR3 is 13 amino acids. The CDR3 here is CASSLRATDTQYF. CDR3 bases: TGTGCCAGCAGTTTAAGGGCCACAGATACGCAGTATTTT.

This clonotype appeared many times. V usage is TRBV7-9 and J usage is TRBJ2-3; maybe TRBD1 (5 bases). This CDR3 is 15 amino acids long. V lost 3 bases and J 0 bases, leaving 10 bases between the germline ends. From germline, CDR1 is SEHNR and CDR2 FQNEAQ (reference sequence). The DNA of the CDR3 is TGTGCCAGCAGCTTCGGACACAGGAGCACAGATACGCAGTATTTT. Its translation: CASSFGHRSTDTQYF.

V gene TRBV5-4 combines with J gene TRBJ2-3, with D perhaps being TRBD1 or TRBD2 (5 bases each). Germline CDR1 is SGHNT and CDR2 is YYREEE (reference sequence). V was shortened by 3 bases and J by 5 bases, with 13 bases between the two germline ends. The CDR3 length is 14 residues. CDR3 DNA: TGTGCCAGCAGCTGGGGACCTCAGGAAGATACGCAGTATTTT. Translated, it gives CASSWGPQEDTQYF.

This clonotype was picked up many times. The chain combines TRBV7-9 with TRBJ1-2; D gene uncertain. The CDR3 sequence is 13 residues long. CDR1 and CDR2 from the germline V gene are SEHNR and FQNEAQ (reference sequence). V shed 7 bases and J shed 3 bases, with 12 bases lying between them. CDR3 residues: CASTTRVDYGYTF. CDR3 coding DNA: TGTGCCAGCACAACACGGGTTGACTATGGCTACACCTTC.

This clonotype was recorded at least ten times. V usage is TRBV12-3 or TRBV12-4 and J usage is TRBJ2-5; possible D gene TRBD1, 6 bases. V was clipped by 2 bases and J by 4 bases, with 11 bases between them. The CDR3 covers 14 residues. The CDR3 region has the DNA TGTGCCAGCAGTTTAACGACAGGCGGAGAGACCCAGTACTTC. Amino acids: CASSLTTGGETQYF.

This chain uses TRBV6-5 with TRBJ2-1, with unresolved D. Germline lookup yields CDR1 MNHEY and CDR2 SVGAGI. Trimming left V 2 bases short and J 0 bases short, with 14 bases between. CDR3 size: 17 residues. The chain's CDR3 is CASSYPPDPASYNEQFF. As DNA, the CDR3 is TGTGCCAGCAGTTACCCCCCCGACCCTGCCTCCTACAATGAGCAGTTCTTC.

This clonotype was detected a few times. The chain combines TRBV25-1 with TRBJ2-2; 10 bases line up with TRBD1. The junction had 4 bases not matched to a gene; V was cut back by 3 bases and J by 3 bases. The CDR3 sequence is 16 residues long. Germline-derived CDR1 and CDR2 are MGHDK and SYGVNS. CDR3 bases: TGTGCCAGCAGTGATCCCGGACAGGGGGACACCGGGGAGCTGTTTTTT. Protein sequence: CASSDPGQGDTGELFF.

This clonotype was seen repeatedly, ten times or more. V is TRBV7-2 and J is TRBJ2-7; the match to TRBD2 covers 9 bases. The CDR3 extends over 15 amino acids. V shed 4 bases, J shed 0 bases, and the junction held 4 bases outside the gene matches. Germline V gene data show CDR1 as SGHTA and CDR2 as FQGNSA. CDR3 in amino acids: CASSSSAGGSYEQYF. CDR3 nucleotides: TGTGCCAGCAGCTCTTCAGCGGGAGGCTCCTACGAGCAGTACTTC.

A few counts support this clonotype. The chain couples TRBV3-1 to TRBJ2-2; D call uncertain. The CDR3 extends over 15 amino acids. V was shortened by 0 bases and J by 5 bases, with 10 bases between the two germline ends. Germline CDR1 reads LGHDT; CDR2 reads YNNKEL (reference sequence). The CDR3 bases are TGTGCCAGCAGCCAAGAGAGCTGGTCGACCGGGGAGCTGTTTTTT. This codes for CASSQESWSTGELFF.

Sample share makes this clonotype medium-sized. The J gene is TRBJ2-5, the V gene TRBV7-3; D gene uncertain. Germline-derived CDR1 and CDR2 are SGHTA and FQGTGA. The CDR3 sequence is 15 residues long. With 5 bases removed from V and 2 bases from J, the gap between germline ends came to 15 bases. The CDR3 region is CASSEVMGSQETQYF. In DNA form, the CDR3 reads TGTGCCAGCAGCGAGGTGATGGGGTCTCAAGAGACCCAGTACTTC.

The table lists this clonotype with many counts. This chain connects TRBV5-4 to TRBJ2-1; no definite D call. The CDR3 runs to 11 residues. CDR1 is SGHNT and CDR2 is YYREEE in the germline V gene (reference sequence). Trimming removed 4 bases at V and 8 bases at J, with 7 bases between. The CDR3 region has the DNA TGTGCCAGCAGCACCCCCCATGAGCAGTTCTTC. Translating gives CASSTPHEQFF.

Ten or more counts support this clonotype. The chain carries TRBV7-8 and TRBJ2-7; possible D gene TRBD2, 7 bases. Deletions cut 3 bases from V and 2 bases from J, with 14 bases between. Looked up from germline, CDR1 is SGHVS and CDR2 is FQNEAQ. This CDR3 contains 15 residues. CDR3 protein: CASSLGGHYTYEQYF. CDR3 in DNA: TGTGCCAGCAGCTTGGGGGGGCACTATACCTACGAGCAGTACTTC.

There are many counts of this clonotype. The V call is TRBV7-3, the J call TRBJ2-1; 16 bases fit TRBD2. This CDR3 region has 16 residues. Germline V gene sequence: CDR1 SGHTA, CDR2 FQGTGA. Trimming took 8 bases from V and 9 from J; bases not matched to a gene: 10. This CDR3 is CASATPGLAGGREQFF. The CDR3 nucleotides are TGTGCCAGCGCTACTCCGGGACTAGCGGGAGGGCGTGAGCAGTTCTTC.

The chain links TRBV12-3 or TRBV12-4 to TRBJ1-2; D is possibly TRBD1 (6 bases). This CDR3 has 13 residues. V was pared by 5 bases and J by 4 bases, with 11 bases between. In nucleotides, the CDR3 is TGTGCCAGCAGTCTCGGACAGCTCTATGGCTACACCTTC. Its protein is CASSLGQLYGYTF.

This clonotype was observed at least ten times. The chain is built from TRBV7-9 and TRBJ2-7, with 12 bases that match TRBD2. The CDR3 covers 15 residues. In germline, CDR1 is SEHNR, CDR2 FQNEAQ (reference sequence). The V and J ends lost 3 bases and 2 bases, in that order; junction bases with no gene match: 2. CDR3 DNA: TGTGCCAGCAGCTTCGGACTAGCGGGGACCTACGAGCAGTACTTC. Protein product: CASSFGLAGTYEQYF.

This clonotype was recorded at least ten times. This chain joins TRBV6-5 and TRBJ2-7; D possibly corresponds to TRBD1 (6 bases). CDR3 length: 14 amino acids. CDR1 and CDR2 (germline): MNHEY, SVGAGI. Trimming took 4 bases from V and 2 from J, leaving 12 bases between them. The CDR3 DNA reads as TGTGCCAGCAGTTCATACAGGGTTACCTACGAGCAGTACTTC. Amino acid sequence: CASSSYRVTYEQYF.

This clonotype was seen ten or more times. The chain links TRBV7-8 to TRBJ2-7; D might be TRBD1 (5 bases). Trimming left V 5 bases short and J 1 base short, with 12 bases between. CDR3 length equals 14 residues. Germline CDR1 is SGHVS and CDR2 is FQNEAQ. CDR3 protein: CASSRSAGSYEQYF. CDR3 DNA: TGTGCCAGCAGCCGATCGGCAGGGTCCTACGAGCAGTACTTC.

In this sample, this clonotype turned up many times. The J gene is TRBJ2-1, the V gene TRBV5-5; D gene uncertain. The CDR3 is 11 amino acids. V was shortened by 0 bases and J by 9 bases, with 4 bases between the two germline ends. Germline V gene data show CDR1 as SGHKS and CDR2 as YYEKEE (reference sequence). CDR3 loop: CASSLGVEQFF. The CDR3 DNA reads TGTGCCAGCAGCTTGGGTGTTGAGCAGTTCTTC.

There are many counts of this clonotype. DNA of the CDR3: TGTGCCAGCAGCCCACTAGCGGGAGGGGGCACAGATACGCAGTATTTT. It yields the protein CASSPLAGGGTDTQYF. This chain connects TRBV6-1 to TRBJ2-3; 13 nucleotides line up with TRBD2. The CDR3 is 16 amino acids. Germline CDR1 MNHNS, CDR2 SASEGT. Losses at the gene ends were 6 bases for V and 1 base for J; bases not matched to a gene: 4.

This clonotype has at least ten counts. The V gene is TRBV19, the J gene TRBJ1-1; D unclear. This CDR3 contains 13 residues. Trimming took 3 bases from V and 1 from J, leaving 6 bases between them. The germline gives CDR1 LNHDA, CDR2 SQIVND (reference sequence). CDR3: CASSIRANTEAFF. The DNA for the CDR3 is TGTGCCAGTAGTATCCGGGCGAACACTGAAGCTTTCTTT.

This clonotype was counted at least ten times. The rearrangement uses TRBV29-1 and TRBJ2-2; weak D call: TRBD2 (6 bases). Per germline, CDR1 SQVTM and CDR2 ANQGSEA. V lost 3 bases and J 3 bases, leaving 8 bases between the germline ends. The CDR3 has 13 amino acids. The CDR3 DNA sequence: TGCAGCGTTGACAGGGAGGACACCGGGGAGCTGTTTTTT. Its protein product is CSVDREDTGELFF.

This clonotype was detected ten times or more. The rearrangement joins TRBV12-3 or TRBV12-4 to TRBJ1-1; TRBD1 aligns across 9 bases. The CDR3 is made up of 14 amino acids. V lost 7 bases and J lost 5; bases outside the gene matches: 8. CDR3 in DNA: TGTGCCAGCAAACAAACAGGGGGCGGGACTGAAGCTTTCTTT. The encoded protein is CASKQTGGGTEAFF.

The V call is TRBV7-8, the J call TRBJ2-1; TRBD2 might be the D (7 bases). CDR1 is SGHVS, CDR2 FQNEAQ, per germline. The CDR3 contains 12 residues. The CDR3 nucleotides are TGTGCAGGGGGGGGGGGACTCCATGAGCAGTTCTTC. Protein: CAGGGGLHEQFF.